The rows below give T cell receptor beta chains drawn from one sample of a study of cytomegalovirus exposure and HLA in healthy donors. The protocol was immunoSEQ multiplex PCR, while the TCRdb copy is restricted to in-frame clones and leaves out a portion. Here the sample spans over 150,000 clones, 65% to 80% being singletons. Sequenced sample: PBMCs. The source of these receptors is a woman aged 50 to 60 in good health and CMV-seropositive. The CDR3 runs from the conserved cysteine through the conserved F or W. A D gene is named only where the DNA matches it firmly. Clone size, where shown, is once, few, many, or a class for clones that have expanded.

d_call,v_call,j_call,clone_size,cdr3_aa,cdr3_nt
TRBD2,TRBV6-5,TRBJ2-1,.,CASRNGRAYNEQFF,TGTGCCAGCAGAAACGGGAGGGCTTACAATGAGCAGTTCTTC
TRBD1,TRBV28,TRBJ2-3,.,CASRRDRGTDTQYF,TGTGCCAGCAGAAGGGACAGGGGCACAGATACGCAGTATTTT
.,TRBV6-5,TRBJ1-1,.,CASSYSRGVRTEAFF,TGTGCCAGCAGTTACTCACGGGGGGTGAGGACTGAAGCTTTCTTT
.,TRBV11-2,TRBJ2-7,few,CASSITYEQYF,TGTGCCAGCAGCATCACCTACGAGCAGTACTTC
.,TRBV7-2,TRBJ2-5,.,CASSSQGGETQYF,TGTGCCAGCAGCTCTCAGGGGGGAGAGACCCAGTACTTC
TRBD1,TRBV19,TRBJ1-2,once,CASSMARDSYGYTF,TGTGCCAGTAGTATGGCCCGGGACAGCTATGGCTACACCTTC
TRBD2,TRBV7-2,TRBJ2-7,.,CASSSGLGSYEQYF,TGTGCCAGCAGCTCCGGACTAGGCAGTTACGAGCAGTACTTC
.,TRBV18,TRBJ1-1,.,CASSPTGTNTEAFF,TGTGCCAGCTCACCCACAGGGACGAACACTGAAGCTTTCTTT
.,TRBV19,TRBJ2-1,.,CASSSGDGRSGNEQFF,TGTGCCAGTAGTTCAGGGGACGGTCGATCCGGAAATGAGCAGTTCTTC
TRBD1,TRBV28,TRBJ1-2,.,CASTLGQLPTPYGYTF,TGTGCCAGCACCCTGGGACAGCTCCCCACTCCATATGGCTACACCTTC
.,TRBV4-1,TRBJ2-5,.,CASSQVEIQETQYF,TGCGCCAGCAGCCAAGTGGAGATCCAAGAGACCCAGTACTTC
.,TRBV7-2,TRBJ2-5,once,CASGQGRGETQYF,TGTGCCAGCGGGCAGGGGAGGGGAGAGACCCAGTACTTC
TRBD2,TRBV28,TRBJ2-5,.,CASSFGTSGTQETQYF,TGTGCCAGCAGTTTTGGGACTAGCGGGACTCAAGAGACCCAGTACTTC
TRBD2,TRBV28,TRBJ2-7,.,CATLGLGFSYEQYF,TGTGCCACCCTAGGACTAGGATTCTCCTACGAGCAGTACTTC
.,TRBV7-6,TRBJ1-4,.,CASSLDGEKLFF,TGTGCCAGCAGCTTAGACGGTGAAAAACTGTTTTTT
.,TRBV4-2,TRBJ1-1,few,CASSQDRGDMNTEAFF,TGTGCCAGCAGCCAAGATCGGGGGGACATGAACACTGAAGCTTTCTTT